A selection of T cell receptor beta chains follows, all from one sample in a study of blood T cell repertoires in COVID-19. Clones were read by immunoSEQ multiplex PCR, and TCRdb kept only the in-frame ones, dropping some. The table lists some 110,000 clones, approximately 82% of them singletons, with roughly 14% in the top ten. Sequencing was carried out using peripheral blood. These receptor sequences come from a woman older than 75 with acute or convalescent COVID-19. Each CDR3 is given with its conserved first and last residue. Fields, in order: J gene, D gene, clone size, V gene, CDR3 DNA, CDR3 protein. The D gene is left open where the match is weak. The size entry is marked missing in some rows and otherwise reads once, few, many or a size class.

J: TRBJ1-4; D: NA; size: NA; V: TRBV2; DNA: TGTGCCAGCAGTGAATCGCGGACTACCGCAACTAATGAAAAACTGTTTTTT; CDR3: CASSESRTTATNEKLFF
J: TRBJ1-3; D: NA; size: NA; V: TRBV6-6; DNA: TGTGCCAGCAGTTTAGGACGGGGGGCCTCTGGAAACACCATATATTTT; CDR3: CASSLGRGASGNTIYF
J: TRBJ2-1; D: TRBD2; size: NA; V: TRBV5-1; DNA: TGCGCCAGCAGCTTGGCGCTAGCGGGAGGCTATGAGCAGTTCTTC; CDR3: CASSLALAGGYEQFF
J: TRBJ2-1; D: NA; size: NA; V: TRBV12-3/TRBV12-4; DNA: TGTGCCAGCAGTTTAGCGGGAGTACTTGAGCAGTTCTTC; CDR3: CASSLAGVLEQFF
J: TRBJ2-5; D: TRBD2; size: NA; V: TRBV27; DNA: TGTGCCAGCAGTCAGCGGGAGGTTGAGACCCAGTACTTC; CDR3: CASSQREVETQYF
J: TRBJ2-5; D: TRBD2; size: NA; V: TRBV2; DNA: TGTGCCAGCAGTGTCGGGACTAGCGGGTTAGGAGAGACCCAGTACTTC; CDR3: CASSVGTSGLGETQYF
J: TRBJ2-3; D: TRBD1; size: NA; V: TRBV5-1; DNA: TGCGCCAGCAGCCCCAGGACAGGCGGACCCACAGATACGCAGTATTTT; CDR3: CASSPRTGGPTDTQYF
J: TRBJ2-3; D: TRBD1; size: NA; V: TRBV2; DNA: TGTGCCAGCGGTCCTTGGACAGGGGGCTCAGATACGCAGTATTTT; CDR3: CASGPWTGGSDTQYF
J: TRBJ2-3; D: NA; size: NA; V: TRBV20-1; DNA: TGCAGTGCTAGTTCCGGGAAGAGCACAGATACGCAGTATTTT; CDR3: CSASSGKSTDTQYF
J: TRBJ1-2; D: TRBD1; size: few; V: TRBV19; DNA: TGTGCCAGTAGTGGCCGGGACAGACTCTATGGCTACACCTTC; CDR3: CASSGRDRLYGYTF
J: TRBJ2-7; D: NA; size: NA; V: TRBV11-2; DNA: TGTGCCAGCAGCGCCCCGGGTGGTAGCTCCTACGAGCAGTACTTC; CDR3: CASSAPGGSSYEQYF
J: TRBJ2-2; D: NA; size: NA; V: TRBV19; DNA: TGTGCCAGTATGACGCGGACAGCGAACACCGGGGAGCTGTTTTTT; CDR3: CASMTRTANTGELFF
J: TRBJ2-1; D: NA; size: NA; V: TRBV11-2; DNA: TGTGCCAGCAGCTTAGGGCAGCGGGTCTCCTACAATGAGCAGTTCTTC; CDR3: CASSLGQRVSYNEQFF
J: TRBJ1-4; D: NA; size: NA; V: TRBV11-2; DNA: TGTGCCAGCAGCTTAGGAATAGGGGAAGGAGCTAATGAAAAACTGTTTTTT; CDR3: CASSLGIGEGANEKLFF
J: TRBJ2-1; D: TRBD2; size: few; V: TRBV24-1; DNA: TGTGCCCCCAGACCGCCGGGACTAGCGGGAGGAAACAGGTTCTTC; CDR3: CAPRPPGLAGGNRFF
J: TRBJ1-2; D: TRBD1; size: NA; V: TRBV7-9; DNA: TGTGCCAGCAGCTCGGGGACAGGGGGCGGCTATGGCTACACCTTC; CDR3: CASSSGTGGGYGYTF
J: TRBJ2-7; D: NA; size: NA; V: TRBV2; DNA: TGTGCCAGCAGTCGAGCCTACGAGCAGTACTTC; CDR3: CASSRAYEQYF
J: TRBJ2-1; D: TRBD1; size: NA; V: TRBV28; DNA: TGTGCCAGCAGTTTTGTGACAGGGGATCAATACAATGAGCAGTTCTTC; CDR3: CASSFVTGDQYNEQFF
J: TRBJ2-7; D: NA; size: NA; V: TRBV24-1; DNA: TGTGCCACCAGTGATCCGAGCTCCTACGAGCAGTACTTC; CDR3: CATSDPSSYEQYF
J: TRBJ2-2; D: NA; size: NA; V: TRBV2; DNA: TGTGCCAGCAGTAAAGGGCGACGGGGGGCCCTGAACACCGGGGAGCTGTTTTTT; CDR3: CASSKGRRGALNTGELFF
J: TRBJ2-1; D: NA; size: NA; V: TRBV5-1; DNA: TGCGCCAGCAGCTTAACAGGGCCCAATGAGCAGTTCTTC; CDR3: CASSLTGPNEQFF
J: TRBJ2-6; D: TRBD1; size: once; V: TRBV5-4; DNA: TGTGCCAGCACCCGGACAGGGGGAGACGGGGCCAACGTCCTGACTTTC; CDR3: CASTRTGGDGANVLTF
J: TRBJ1-1; D: NA; size: NA; V: TRBV5-1; DNA: TGCGCCAGCAGCTTGCCCCTCAGTGGAGGTGAAGCTTTCTTT; CDR3: CASSLPLSGGEAFF
J: TRBJ2-5; D: TRBD2; size: few; V: TRBV2; DNA: TGTGCCAGCACCCGTCTGGGGGGGAATGGTGAGACCCAGTACTTC; CDR3: CASTRLGGNGETQYF
J: TRBJ1-3; D: TRBD1; size: NA; V: TRBV11-3; DNA: TGTGCCAGCAGCCCCACAGGGGGCGTGGGAAACACCATATATTTT; CDR3: CASSPTGGVGNTIYF
J: TRBJ2-2; D: NA; size: NA; V: TRBV7-9; DNA: TGTGCCAGCAGCCCTATCAACAGGGATCGGGAGCTGTTTTTT; CDR3: CASSPINRDRELFF
J: TRBJ2-1; D: TRBD2; size: NA; V: TRBV9; DNA: TGTGCCAGCAGCGTGAGAGCTAGCGGGAGTGAAGATGAGCAGTTCTTC; CDR3: CASSVRASGSEDEQFF
J: TRBJ1-2; D: NA; size: NA; V: TRBV29-1; DNA: TGCAGCGTTGGTCTTTTACCGGACAGCATAGAAGGCTACACCTTC; CDR3: CSVGLLPDSIEGYTF
J: TRBJ2-7; D: TRBD2; size: few; V: TRBV25-1; DNA: TGTGCCAGCGGGAGACTAGCGGGAACCAACGAGCAGTACTTC; CDR3: CASGRLAGTNEQYF
J: TRBJ1-4; D: TRBD1; size: NA; V: TRBV4-3; DNA: TGCGCCAGCAGCCAACGACTGGGACAGACCTTTAATGAAAAACTGTTTTTT; CDR3: CASSQRLGQTFNEKLFF
J: TRBJ2-1; D: TRBD2; size: NA; V: TRBV13; DNA: TGTGCCAGCAGCGCCTGGGGTAGCGGGAGTAGGAATGAGCAGTTCTTC; CDR3: CASSAWGSGSRNEQFF
J: TRBJ1-3; D: NA; size: NA; V: TRBV11-2; DNA: TGTGCCAGCAGCTTTACGGGGAGCTCTGGAAACACCATATATTTT; CDR3: CASSFTGSSGNTIYF
J: TRBJ1-1; D: NA; size: NA; V: TRBV3-1/TRBV3-2; DNA: TGTGCCAGCAGCCCACAAGCGGGGCCCTTGAACACTGAAGCTTTCTTT; CDR3: CASSPQAGPLNTEAFF
J: TRBJ2-3; D: TRBD2; size: NA; V: TRBV5-1; DNA: TGCGCCAGCAGCAGGACTAGCTATGGGCACACAGATACGCAGTATTTT; CDR3: CASSRTSYGHTDTQYF
J: TRBJ2-2; D: TRBD1; size: NA; V: TRBV11-3; DNA: TGTGCCAGCAGCTTCGCCGGGACAGGGACCACCGGGGAGCTGTTTTTT; CDR3: CASSFAGTGTTGELFF
J: TRBJ2-6; D: NA; size: NA; V: TRBV15; DNA: TGTGCCACCAGCAGAGATAAGAGGGCAGGGGCCAACGTCCTGACTTTC; CDR3: CATSRDKRAGANVLTF
J: TRBJ1-6; D: TRBD1; size: NA; V: TRBV11-2; DNA: TGTGCCAGCAGCTCGGGGGACAGATTTAATTCACCCCTCCACTTT; CDR3: CASSSGDRFNSPLHF
J: TRBJ1-1; D: TRBD1; size: NA; V: TRBV27; DNA: TGTGCCAGCAGTGCCGCCGACAGGGAGAACACTGAAGCTTTCTTT; CDR3: CASSAADRENTEAFF
J: TRBJ2-2; D: TRBD1; size: NA; V: TRBV24-1; DNA: TGTGCCACCAGTGAACCGACAACGGCACGGGACAGCACCGGGGAGCTGTTTTTT; CDR3: CATSEPTTARDSTGELFF